This is a list of T cell receptor beta chains from one sample in a study of OX40 agonist ivuxolimab in advanced cancers. Here immunoSEQ multiplex PCR was the method, and the copy in TCRdb shows in-frame clones only, minus some. Here the sample spans approximately 37,000 clones, about 83% being singletons. Sequenced here: CD4+ or CD8+ T cells sorted from blood, sampled in a trial of the OX40 agonist ivuxolimab. The receptors derive from an adult with an advanced solid tumor such as melanoma, head and neck, liver or kidney cancer. Each CDR3 is given with its conserved first and last residue. A D gene is named only where the DNA matches it firmly. Part of the rows lack a size; the others show once, few, many or a class for expanded clones.

>TRBV6-6|TRBJ1-6|-|TRBD1
TGTGCCAGCGTCTTGACAGGGGGTAATTCACCCCTCCACTTT
CASVLTGGNSPLHF
>TRBV4-2|TRBJ2-3|once|TRBD1
TGTGCCAGCAGCCACGGACAGGGATCGGGGACAGATACGCAGTATTTT
CASSHGQGSGTDTQYF
>TRBV18|TRBJ2-2|-|TRBD2
TGTGCCAGCTCAGCTAGCGGGAGCTCGAACACCGGGGAGCTGTTTTTT
CASSASGSSNTGELFF
>TRBV30|TRBJ2-3|-|-
TGTGCCGGGGGCCGAGGCACAGATACGCAGTATTTT
CAGGRGTDTQYF
>TRBV5-4|TRBJ1-4|-|-
TGTGCCAGCAGCTCAGCGGGTGGAGAAAAACTGTTTTTT
CASSSAGGEKLFF
>TRBV14|TRBJ2-7|-|-
TGTGCCAGCAGCCACGGGGCGGGGCGGGAGCAGTACTTC
CASSHGAGREQYF
>TRBV5-1|TRBJ1-6|once|-
TGCGCCAGCAGCTTGGGCCCCCCAGGGGCGGATTCACCCCTCCACTTT
CASSLGPPGADSPLHF
>TRBV5-1|TRBJ2-5|few|TRBD1
TGCGCCAGCAGCGAGGGACAGGGAGAGACCCAGTACTTC
CASSEGQGETQYF
>TRBV9|TRBJ1-2|-|TRBD1
TGTGCCAGCAGCGGCTCACTGGGACAGCATGGCTACACCTTC
CASSGSLGQHGYTF
>TRBV15|TRBJ1-1|-|TRBD1
TGTGCCACCGAAGACAGGGAGTCTTTTTCTGAAGCTTTCTTT
CATEDRESFSEAFF
>TRBV11-1|TRBJ2-7|-|TRBD1
TGTGCCAGCAGCCGGGACAGGATATCCTACGAGCAGTACTTC
CASSRDRISYEQYF
>TRBV4-2|TRBJ2-1|-|-
TGTGCCAGCAGCCAACCGATCGGGACCCTGGGCAACAATGAGCAGTTCTTC
CASSQPIGTLGNNEQFF
>TRBV7-8|TRBJ1-1|medium-sized|TRBD1
TGTGCCAGCAGCTTAGGGACAGGGAACACTGAAGCTTTCTTT
CASSLGTGNTEAFF
>TRBV5-1|TRBJ1-3|-|-
TGCGCCAGCAGCTTGGTTGGGGGGCGCGATGGAAACACCATATATTTT
CASSLVGGRDGNTIYF
>TRBV6-5|TRBJ2-7|-|TRBD1
TGTGCCAGCGAGGACAGGGGTCGATTCTACGAGCAGTACTTC
CASEDRGRFYEQYF
>TRBV2|TRBJ2-7|once|TRBD2
TGTGCCAGCAGTCCGATTACTAGCGGACACCCGCAGTACTTC
CASSPITSGHPQYF
>TRBV27|TRBJ2-7|-|TRBD1
TGTGCCAGCAGTTTATTCGGCAGGGGGCGAGTTTACGAGCAGTACTTC
CASSLFGRGRVYEQYF
>TRBV6-1|TRBJ2-1|few|TRBD1
TGTGCCAGCAGGCAACCGGGACAGGCAAACAATGAGCAGTTCTTC
CASRQPGQANNEQFF
>TRBV5-6|TRBJ1-1|few|-
TGTGCCAGCAGCTTGGTAGTGGGGGGTACTGAAGCTTTCTTT
CASSLVVGGTEAFF
>TRBV5-1|TRBJ2-3|-|-
TGCGCCAGCAGCTTGGCAGACAGGAGCACAGATACGCAGTATTTT
CASSLADRSTDTQYF
>TRBV7-2|TRBJ2-5|-|TRBD2
TGTGCCAGCAGTAGTACACGGGGGGGGCCTCAAGAGACCCAGTACTTC
CASSSTRGGPQETQYF
>TRBV6-4|TRBJ1-1|-|-
TGTGCCAGCAGCGTGACAGTGAACACTGAAGCTTTCTTT
CASSVTVNTEAFF
>TRBV5-5|TRBJ1-2|-|TRBD1
TGTGCCAGCAGCTGGGACAGACTAAACCTAACCGGCTACACCTTC
CASSWDRLNLTGYTF
>TRBV6-9|TRBJ2-1|-|-
TGTGCCAGCAGTTACGGTGGGCTAGCCTACAATGAGCAGTTCTTC
CASSYGGLAYNEQFF
>TRBV27|TRBJ1-5|-|TRBD1
TGTGCCAGCGGACAGGGGAGTTATAGCAATCAGCCCCAGCATTTT
CASGQGSYSNQPQHF
>TRBV15|TRBJ2-2|few|TRBD2
TGTGCCACCAGCAGAGCTTATGGACTAGCGGGAGGCGTAACCGGGGAGCTGTTTTTT
CATSRAYGLAGGVTGELFF
>TRBV29-1|TRBJ2-3|-|-
TGCAGCGTTGAGGGCGGGTGGTATACGCAGTATTTT
CSVEGGWYTQYF
>TRBV5-6|TRBJ2-4|-|-
TGTGCCAGCAGCTTGGGCCTGATTCAGTACTTC
CASSLGLIQYF
>TRBV9|TRBJ2-6|-|-
TGTGCCAGCAGCGCGCACAGCTCTGGGGCCAACGTCCTGACTTTC
CASSAHSSGANVLTF
>TRBV15|TRBJ2-3|-|-
TGTGCCACCAGCAGATCCCCGGGGACTTCAGATACGCAGTATTTT
CATSRSPGTSDTQYF
>TRBV4-2|TRBJ2-7|-|-
TGTGCCAGCAGCCATGGACTTAGCCCACCATCTTACGAGCAGTACTTC
CASSHGLSPPSYEQYF
>TRBV15|TRBJ2-1|-|-
TGTGCCACCCGGGGGGCGGGAGCCTACAATGAGCAGTTCTTC
CATRGAGAYNEQFF
>TRBV29-1|TRBJ2-3|once|-
TGCAGCGCAGACTTAGCGGCCTCGGCAGATACGCAGTATTTT
CSADLAASADTQYF
>TRBV4-1|TRBJ2-2|-|TRBD1
TGCGCCAGCAGGAGACAGGGGCGACAGACCGGGGAGCTGTTTTTT
CASRRQGRQTGELFF
>TRBV25-1|TRBJ1-2|-|TRBD1
TGTGCCAGCAGGGAACAGGGGGGCTATGGCTACACCTTC
CASREQGGYGYTF
>TRBV6-6|TRBJ1-4|-|TRBD1
TGTGCCAGCAGTTATTCGGACAGGGAAAATGAAAAACTGTTTTTT
CASSYSDRENEKLFF
>TRBV18|TRBJ2-7|-|-
TGTGCCAGCTCACCAAAAGGCCGGGGCTACGAGCAGTACTTC
CASSPKGRGYEQYF
>TRBV18|TRBJ2-7|few|-
TGTGCCAGCTCACCAAGCTCGACAGTCCGGGAGCAGTACTTC
CASSPSSTVREQYF
>TRBV28|TRBJ1-6|-|TRBD1
TGTGCCAGCAGTTTCAACAGGGGCGCCTATAATTCACCCCTCCACTTT
CASSFNRGAYNSPLHF
>TRBV18|TRBJ2-2|-|-
TGTGCCAGCTCACCACCGGGTGGAGACGGGGAGCTGTTTTTT
CASSPPGGDGELFF
>TRBV27|TRBJ2-7|-|TRBD1
TGTGCCAGCAGCCGCGACAGGGGTCAGACCTACGAGCAGTACTTC
CASSRDRGQTYEQYF